Described below is a single T cell receptor (beta chain) sequence and its context. Profiled with immunoSEQ multiplex PCR; TCRdb holds only in-frame clones, not every one. The sample holds about 200,000 clones, under 90% seen once. This sample stems from a study of blood T cell repertoires in COVID-19. Study overall: The cDNA or gDNA used as material had been derived from T cells, B-cell-depleted T cells, or PBMCs.

CDR1 and CDR2 from the germline V gene are MNHEY and SMNVEV (reference sequence). V lost 3 bases, J lost 4 bases, and 10 bases lay in between. CDR3 length: 13 residues. The receptor comes from a man between 45 and 60 years old with acute or convalescent COVID-19. The chain links TRBV27 to TRBJ2-7, with D unresolved. Source material: peripheral blood. CDR3 loop: CASSLGSRYEQYF. DNA for the CDR3: TGTGCCAGCAGTTTGGGCAGTCGGTACGAGCAGTACTTC.